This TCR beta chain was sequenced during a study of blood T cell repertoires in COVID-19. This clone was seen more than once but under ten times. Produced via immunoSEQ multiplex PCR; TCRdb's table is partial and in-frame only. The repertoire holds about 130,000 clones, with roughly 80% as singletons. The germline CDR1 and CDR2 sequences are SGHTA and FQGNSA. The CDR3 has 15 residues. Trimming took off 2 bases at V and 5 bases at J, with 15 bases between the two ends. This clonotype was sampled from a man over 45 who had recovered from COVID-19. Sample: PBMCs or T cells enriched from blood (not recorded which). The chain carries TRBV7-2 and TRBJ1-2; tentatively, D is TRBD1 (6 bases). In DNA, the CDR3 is TGTGCCAGCAGCTTAAGTACCCGACAGGTTTATGGCTACACCTTC. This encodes CASSLSTRQVYGYTF.